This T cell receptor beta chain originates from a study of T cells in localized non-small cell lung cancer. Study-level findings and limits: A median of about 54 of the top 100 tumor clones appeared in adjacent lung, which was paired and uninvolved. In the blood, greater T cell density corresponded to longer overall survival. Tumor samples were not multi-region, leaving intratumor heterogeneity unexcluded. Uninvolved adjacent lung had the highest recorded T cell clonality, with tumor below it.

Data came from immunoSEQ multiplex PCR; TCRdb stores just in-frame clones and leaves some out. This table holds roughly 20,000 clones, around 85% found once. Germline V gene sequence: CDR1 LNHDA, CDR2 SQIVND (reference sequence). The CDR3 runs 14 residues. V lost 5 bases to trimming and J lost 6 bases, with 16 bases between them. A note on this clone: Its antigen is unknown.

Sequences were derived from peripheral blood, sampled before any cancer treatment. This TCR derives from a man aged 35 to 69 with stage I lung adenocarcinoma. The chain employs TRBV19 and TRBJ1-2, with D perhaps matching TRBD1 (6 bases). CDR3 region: CASSEFSGADGYTF. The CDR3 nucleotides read TGTGCCAGTAGTGAGTTTTCGGGGGCGGATGGCTACACCTTC.